Following are 18 T cell receptor beta chains from one sample sequenced in a study of blood T cell repertoires in COVID-19. The table came from immunoSEQ multiplex PCR; TCRdb's copy has only in-frame clones and leaves some out. The top ten hold less than 9.5% of the sample, which has roughly 190,000 clones, roughly 82% seen once. Sequencing was done on a sample of peripheral blood. These receptors all stem from a woman aged 55-69 years with COVID-19, enrolled during active disease.

The chain combines TRBV6-5 with TRBJ2-2; TRBD2 matches at 8 bases. Trimming cost V 10 bases and J 7 bases; bases outside gene matches: 11. The germline CDR1 and CDR2 sequences are MNHEY and SVGAGI. CDR3 length: 14 residues. The CDR3 protein is CATNRLAGIGELFF. CDR3 nucleotides: TGTGCCACCAACCGGCTAGCGGGCATCGGGGAGCTGTTTTTT.

This CDR3 is CASSPTRGTGELFF. The CDR3 DNA is TGTGCCAGCAGCCCTACCAGGGGGACCGGGGAGCTGTTTTTT. This chain joins TRBV5-5 and TRBJ2-2; 7 bases match TRBD1. Per the germline V gene, CDR1 is SGHKS and CDR2 is YYEKEE (reference sequence). Trimming at V came to 4 bases and at J to 5 bases, leaving 5 bases not matched to a gene. CDR3 size: 14 residues.

The chain joins TRBV6-6 to TRBJ2-1, with a tentative D call TRBD1 (6 bases). The CDR3 length is 14 residues. Per the germline V gene, CDR1 is MNHNY and CDR2 is SVGAGI (reference sequence). Trimming pared 5 bases from V and 7 bases from J, leaving 15 bases between. CDR3 DNA sequence: TGTGCCAGCAGTCACCGGGGACACGGGAATGAGCAGTTCTTC. This translates into CASSHRGHGNEQFF.

J is TRBJ2-5 and V is TRBV7-9; 12 bases are shared with TRBD2. The V gene's germline CDR1 is SEHNR and CDR2 FQNEAQ (reference sequence). The length of the CDR3 is 16 residues. J gave up 4 bases and V 4 bases, and 7 bases lay outside the gene matches. Here the CDR3 reads CASSSGLAGWRETQYF. The CDR3 DNA is TGTGCCAGCAGCTCCGGACTAGCGGGATGGAGAGAGACCCAGTACTTC.

This chain uses TRBV6-5 with TRBJ2-5; 12 bases fit TRBD2. This CDR3 is 16 amino acids long. CDR1 is MNHEY, CDR2 SVGAGI, per germline. The ends lost 2 bases at V and 4 bases at J; junction bases unmatched: 5. The CDR3 DNA reads as TGTGCCAGCAGTTACCTCCAGACTAGCGGGAGAGAGACCCAGTACTTC. Amino acid sequence: CASSYLQTSGRETQYF.

This clone was detected only once. This chain uses TRBV10-3 with TRBJ2-7; 10 bases match TRBD2. The CDR3 length is 15 residues. Germline V gives CDR1 ENHRY, CDR2 SYGVKD. Losses at the gene ends were 11 bases for V and 3 bases for J; bases not matched to a gene: 13. This CDR3 is CASREPSGSFYEQYF. The DNA for the CDR3 is TGTGCCTCGAGGGAGCCTAGCGGGAGTTTCTACGAGCAGTACTTC.

The rearrangement uses TRBV20-1 and TRBJ2-2; 12 nucleotides line up with TRBD2. The J segment lost 4 bases and the V segment lost 3 bases, leaving 6 bases of the junction unmatched. Germline V gives CDR1 DFQATT, CDR2 SNEGSKA (reference sequence). The length of the CDR3 is 16 residues. The CDR3 DNA reads TGCAGTGCTAGTGATGCTAGCGGGAGGGCCACCGGGGAGCTGTTTTTT. The encoded protein is CSASDASGRATGELFF.

V usage is TRBV28 and J usage is TRBJ2-4; TRBD1 aligns across 8 bases. CDR3 length: 15 residues. The V and J ends lost 6 bases and 0 bases, in that order; junction bases with no gene match: 4. Germline assignment: CDR1 MDHEN and CDR2 SYDVKM. The CDR3 DNA sequence: TGTGCCAGCAGAGGGGACAGGCTAGCCAAAAACATTCAGTACTTC. Encoded protein: CASRGDRLAKNIQYF.

This clone was counted between two and nine times. V and J are TRBV15 and TRBJ2-1, with 14 bases aligning to TRBD2. This CDR3 has 16 residues. The junction had 6 bases not matched to a gene; V was cut back by 3 bases and J by 8 bases. Germline values: CDR1 LNHNV, CDR2 YYDKDF (reference sequence). CDR3 DNA sequence: TGTGCCACCAGCAGGATTGGACTAGCGGGGGGCGATGAGCAGTTCTTC. It specifies CATSRIGLAGGDEQFF. Filled out from reference TRBV15 and TRBJ2-1, the complete variable domain reads DAMVIQNPRYQVTQFGKPVTLSCSQTLNHNVMYWYQQKSSQAPKLLFHYYDKDFNNEADTPDNFQSRRPNTSFCFLDIRSPGLGDTAMYLCATSRIGLAGGDEQFFGPGTRLTVL.

The chain carries TRBV9 and TRBJ2-1, with a possible D match to TRBD2 (6 bases). This CDR3 comprises 14 residues. Germline CDR1 SGDLS, CDR2 YYNGEE. V was shortened by 3 bases and J by 4 bases, with 11 bases between the two germline ends. In nucleotides, the CDR3 is TGTGCCAGCAGCGGAGGACTACCATACAATGAGCAGTTCTTC. Its protein is CASSGGLPYNEQFF.

This clone was seen repeatedly, ten times or more. The chain links TRBV28 to TRBJ1-2; D call uncertain. The germline V and J ends were trimmed by 3 bases and 7 bases, with 9 bases remaining between them. Germline V gives CDR1 MDHEN, CDR2 SYDVKM. CDR3 size: 12 residues. The CDR3 DNA reads TGTGCCAGCAGTTTGTTTGGACTTGGCTACACCTTC. It is translated as CASSLFGLGYTF.

This clone appeared a few times. The gene calls are TRBV24-1 and TRBJ1-1; 9 bases match TRBD1. Germline trimming cut 3 bases from V and 6 bases from J; bases unmatched to any gene: 4. There are 14 residues in the CDR3. The germline CDR1 and CDR2 sequences are KGHDR and SFDVKD. The CDR3 loop reads CATSDGQGSPEAFF. The CDR3, as DNA: TGTGCCACCAGTGATGGACAGGGGAGCCCTGAAGCTTTCTTT.

V and J are TRBV19 and TRBJ1-4; D gene unclear. V lost 3 bases to trimming and J lost 5 bases, with 10 bases between them. Germline V gives CDR1 LNHDA, CDR2 SQIVND (reference sequence). CDR3 length: 14 residues. In DNA form, the CDR3 reads TGTGCCAGTAGTATGCAGGTGTGGAATGAAAAACTGTTTTTT. It codes for CASSMQVWNEKLFF.

This clone showed up just once. V gene TRBV6-5 combines with J gene TRBJ2-1; 8 bases match TRBD2. The CDR3 extends over 14 amino acids. The germline CDR1 and CDR2 sequences are MNHEY and SVGAGI. J gave up 3 bases and V 6 bases, and 4 bases lay outside the gene matches. The CDR3 DNA is TGTGCCAGCAGCCAGCGGGAGTTCTACAATGAGCAGTTCTTC. Protein product: CASSQREFYNEQFF.

The genes are TRBV18 and TRBJ2-7; 7 positions agree with TRBD1. Per the germline V gene, CDR1 is KGHSH and CDR2 is LQKENI. V lost 3 bases, J lost 0 bases, and 5 bases stayed unmatched. This CDR3 contains 15 residues. The CDR3 here is CASSPSGQASYEQYV. The CDR3 region has the DNA TGTGCCAGCTCACCTAGTGGACAGGCCTCCTACGAGCAGTACGTC.

This chain uses TRBV7-3 with TRBJ2-1; 9 bases line up with TRBD2. CDR1 and CDR2 (germline): SGHTA, FQGTGA. This CDR3 has 16 amino acids. J was trimmed by 1 base and V by 3 bases; bases with no gene match: 4. CDR3 in DNA: TGTGCCAGCAGCTTCCTAGCGGGGCTATCCTACAATGAGCAGTTCTTC. Amino acid sequence: CASSFLAGLSYNEQFF. The whole variable domain, filled in from reference TRBV7-3 and TRBJ2-1, reads GAGVSQTPSNKVTEKGKYVELRCDPISGHTALYWYRQSLGQGPEFLIYFQGTGAADDSGLPNDRFFAVRPEGSVSTLKIQRTERGDSAVYLCASSFLAGLSYNEQFFGPGTRLTVL.

The chain links TRBV7-3 to TRBJ2-2; D perhaps matches TRBD1 (5 bases). The CDR3 contains 15 residues. CDR1 SGHTA and CDR2 FQGTGA come from the germline V gene. V was trimmed by 6 bases and J by 6 bases, leaving 17 bases between them. In DNA, the CDR3 is TGTGCCAGCAGTCAGGACACACCTCCGGCCGGGGAGCTGTTTTTT. As protein: CASSQDTPPAGELFF.

V usage is TRBV19 and J usage is TRBJ1-2; no clear D. This CDR3 is built from 17 residues. Germline V CDR1 and CDR2: LNHDA, SQIVND (reference sequence). V gave up 4 bases and J gave up 6 bases, with 24 bases separating them. DNA for the CDR3: TGTGCCAGTAGTACCAACCGAGTCGCAGGAAATAGCGATGGCTACACCTTC. It yields the protein CASSTNRVAGNSDGYTF.